This entry lists 25 T cell receptor beta chains sequenced from one sample in a study of blood T cell repertoires in COVID-19. Assay: immunoSEQ multiplex PCR; the TCRdb copy retains only in-frame clones and omits some. The sample shows over 100,000 clones, 81% of them seen only once. The sample consisted of peripheral blood. All receptors derive from a woman aged 60-75 years with active or convalescent COVID-19.

The rearrangement joins TRBV3-1 (or the pseudogene TRBV3-2) to TRBJ1-4; TRBD1 aligns across 7 bases. Trimming removed 4 bases from V and 4 bases from J; junction bases left unmatched: 3. Germline-derived CDR1 and CDR2 are LGHDT and YNNKEL (reference sequence). This CDR3 spans 14 amino acids. CDR3 sequence (DNA): TGTGCCAGCAGCCCACAGGGGCTTAATGAAAAACTGTTTTTT. Translating it yields CASSPQGLNEKLFF.

The chain combines TRBV29-1 with TRBJ1-1; 8 bases line up with TRBD1. In germline, CDR1 is SQVTM, CDR2 ANQGSEA. The ends lost 5 bases at V and 7 bases at J; junction bases unmatched: 9. The CDR3 spans 13 residues. For the CDR3, the DNA is TGCAGCGTTCGCAGGGGGCGTGAGGGTGAAGCTTTCTTT. It specifies CSVRRGREGEAFF.

V and J are TRBV5-4 and TRBJ2-3, with TRBD2 matching 12 bases. V lost 4 bases and J lost 6; bases outside the gene matches: 12. Germline loops: CDR1 SGHNT, CDR2 YYREEE (reference sequence). The CDR3 length is 17 residues. CDR3 region: CASSALTSGSTRDTQYF. DNA of the CDR3: TGTGCCAGCAGCGCCTTGACTAGCGGGAGTACGAGGGATACGCAGTATTTT. Full variable domain (outside the CDR3, taken from reference TRBV5-4 and TRBJ2-3): ETGVTQSPTHLIKTRGQQVTLRCSSQSGHNTVSWYQQALGQGPQFIFQYYREEENGRGNFPPRFSGLQFPNYSSELNVNALELDDSALYLCASSALTSGSTRDTQYFGPGTRLTVL.

This chain uses TRBV6-1 with TRBJ1-1; the D gene is possibly TRBD1 (6 bases). Looked up from germline, CDR1 is MNHNS and CDR2 is SASEGT. V dropped 2 bases and J dropped 5 bases, with 15 bases sitting between them. The length of the CDR3 is 15 residues. The CDR3 here is CASSEWKGQGTEAFF. The CDR3 region has the DNA TGTGCCAGCAGTGAATGGAAGGGACAAGGGACTGAAGCTTTCTTT.

The V and J genes are TRBV19 and TRBJ2-7; 9 bases match TRBD1. The V gene's germline CDR1 is LNHDA and CDR2 SQIVND (reference sequence). The CDR3 is 13 amino acids. V dropped 6 bases and J dropped 4; count of bases not matched to a gene: 4. The CDR3 spells CASSETGGYEQYV. CDR3 nucleotides: TGTGCCAGTAGCGAGACAGGGGGGTACGAGCAGTACGTC.

Only a few counts were recorded for this clone. V is TRBV5-4 and J is TRBJ2-2, with a tentative D call TRBD1 (6 bases). The V end was cut by 4 bases, the J end by 3 bases, with 10 bases between. Germline values: CDR1 SGHNT, CDR2 YYREEE (reference sequence). This CDR3 spans 14 amino acids. CDR3 residues: CASSDTGYTGELFF. CDR3 nucleotide sequence: TGTGCCAGCAGCGATACAGGGTACACCGGGGAGCTGTTTTTT.

This chain joins TRBV6-5 and TRBJ1-1; D possibly corresponds to TRBD1 (6 bases). The germline V gene has CDR1 MNHEY and CDR2 SVGAGI. This CDR3 is built from 14 residues. Trimming took off 6 bases at V and 2 bases at J, with 13 bases between the two ends. The CDR3, as DNA: TGTGCCAGCAGACACACGGACAGAAACACTGAAGCTTTCTTT. Its protein product is CASRHTDRNTEAFF.

This sequence joins TRBV12-3 or TRBV12-4 and TRBJ2-5; a weak D match, TRBD2 (5 bases). There are 13 residues in the CDR3. V was cut by 6 bases and J by 0 bases, with 8 bases left in between. The CDR3 here is CASRTTYQETQYF. For the CDR3, the DNA is TGTGCCAGCAGGACTACCTACCAAGAGACCCAGTACTTC.

This clone has more than one count but fewer than ten. The chain links TRBV3-1 (or the pseudogene TRBV3-2) to TRBJ2-5; weak D call: TRBD1 (6 bases). This CDR3 spans 15 amino acids. The V end was cut by 4 bases, the J end by 5 bases, with 17 bases between. The germline V gene has CDR1 LGHDT and CDR2 YNNKEL (reference sequence). This chain's CDR3 is CASSRGPQGIETQYF. CDR3 nucleotide sequence: TGTGCCAGCAGCCGAGGGCCACAGGGTATTGAGACCCAGTACTTC.

The chain has TRBV27 and TRBJ1-5, with a tentative D call TRBD1 (6 bases). This CDR3 spans 14 amino acids. Germline lookup yields CDR1 MNHEY and CDR2 SMNVEV (reference sequence). Between the trimmed V and J ends, which lost 2 bases and 3 bases, there was a span of 8 bases. The CDR3 here is CASSLDRNNQPQHF. The CDR3 DNA follows: TGTGCCAGCAGTTTAGACAGGAACAATCAGCCCCAGCATTTT.

J is TRBJ2-1 and V is TRBV6-5, with TRBD2 identical over 10 bases. This CDR3 has 16 amino acids. After removal of 1 base from V and 5 bases from J, the junction contained 5 bases not matched to a gene. In germline, CDR1 is MNHEY, CDR2 SVGAGI. The CDR3 loop reads CASSYYPSGSHNEQFF. CDR3 bases: TGTGCCAGCAGTTACTACCCTAGCGGGAGTCACAATGAGCAGTTCTTC.

V gene TRBV5-1 combines with J gene TRBJ2-3; D is unclear. The V end was cut by 0 bases, the J end by 2 bases, with 7 bases between. CDR3 length: 14 amino acids. Germline V lookup: CDR1 SGHRS, CDR2 YFSETQ. CDR3: CASSLGYNTDTQYF. The CDR3 nucleotides are TGCGCCAGCAGCTTGGGCTATAACACAGATACGCAGTATTTT.

This clone came up once. Other nucleotide sequences from this sample produce the same CDR3. The rearrangement links TRBV6-5 to TRBJ2-7, with 11 bases matching TRBD1. Per germline, CDR1 MNHEY and CDR2 SVGAGI. With V trimmed by 0 bases and J by 3 bases, 1 base remained unmatched. The CDR3 is made up of 15 amino acids. The CDR3 nucleotides are TGTGCCAGCAGTTACTCCGGGACAGGGGGCTACGAGCAGTACTTC. Its protein product is CASSYSGTGGYEQYF.

J is TRBJ1-1 and V is TRBV14; D uncertain. The CDR3 length is 13 residues. Germline V CDR1 and CDR2: SGHDN, FVKESK. V lost 3 bases and J lost 6, with 11 bases in between. The CDR3: CASSQKPSSEAFF. The CDR3 region has the DNA TGTGCCAGCAGCCAGAAGCCTTCGTCTGAAGCTTTCTTT.

This sequence joins TRBV5-1 and TRBJ2-5; 12 bases are shared with TRBD2. The CDR3 loop spans 20 amino acids. CDR1 is SGHRS, CDR2 YFSETQ, per germline. V lost 1 base to trimming and J lost 0 bases; unmatched junction nucleotides: 13. As DNA, the CDR3 is TGCGCCAGCAGCTTGAGTAGGGGACTAGCGGGCCGTGCGTACCAAGAGACCCAGTACTTC. Amino acids: CASSLSRGLAGRAYQETQYF.

V and J are TRBV5-1 and TRBJ2-2; 9 bases agree with TRBD2. This CDR3 is 15 amino acids long. CDR1 is SGHRS and CDR2 is YFSETQ in the germline V gene. V gave up 2 bases and J gave up 5 bases; unmatched junction bases: 4. The CDR3: CASSFFAGGTGELFF. Here the CDR3 DNA reads TGCGCCAGCAGCTTCTTTGCGGGGGGGACCGGGGAGCTGTTTTTT.

The V and J genes are TRBV6-5 and TRBJ2-3; 11 bases agree with TRBD1. The CDR3 length is 15 residues. Germline V lookup: CDR1 MNHEY, CDR2 SVGAGI. J gave up 3 bases and V 6 bases, and 5 bases lay outside the gene matches. The CDR3 DNA sequence: TGTGCCAGCAGGGCCGGGACAGGGGGAACAGATACGCAGTATTTT. Translating gives CASRAGTGGTDTQYF.

The sample holds one count of this clone. CDR3 protein: CAWSAERGNEQYF. Written as DNA, the CDR3 is TGTGCCTGGAGTGCAGAAAGGGGGAACGAGCAGTACTTC. The chain couples TRBV30 to TRBJ2-7; the D gene is possibly TRBD1 (6 bases). The CDR3 length is 13 residues. V lost 1 base and J 5 bases, leaving 12 bases between the germline ends. Germline V gene data show CDR1 as GTSNPN and CDR2 as SVGIG (reference sequence).

The chain employs TRBV3-1 (or the pseudogene TRBV3-2) and TRBJ2-7; 13 bases are shared with TRBD2. In germline, CDR1 is LGHDT, CDR2 YNNKEL (reference sequence). Unmatched junction bases numbered 7, after V lost 4 bases and J lost 4 bases. CDR3 size: 16 residues. In DNA form, the CDR3 reads TGTGCCAGCAGCCGGACTAGCGGGGGTCTGGGATACGAGCAGTACGTC. As protein: CASSRTSGGLGYEQYV.

V gene TRBV29-1 combines with J gene TRBJ2-7, with D maybe TRBD2 (5 bases). The CDR3 runs to 14 residues. Germline CDR1 SQVTM, CDR2 ANQGSEA. V lost 4 bases and J lost 2, with 15 bases in between. CDR3 sequence reads: CSVGPRPGTYEQYF. CDR3 DNA sequence: TGCAGCGTTGGACCCCGTCCGGGGACCTACGAGCAGTACTTC.

The rearrangement joins TRBV11-2 to TRBJ1-2; a possible D gene is TRBD1 (6 bases). The germline V gene encodes CDR1 SGHAT and CDR2 FQNNGV. The length of the CDR3 is 15 residues. V lost 4 bases, J lost 2 bases, and 14 bases lay in between. CDR3 DNA: TGTGCCAGCAGCTCCTGGCCAGGGGAGAACTATGGCTACACCTTC. It specifies CASSSWPGENYGYTF.

The chain combines TRBV28 with TRBJ2-3; D is ambiguous. The germline CDR1 and CDR2 sequences are MDHEN and SYDVKM. Trimming stripped 5 bases from V and 7 bases from J, with 13 bases between. The CDR3 is 13 residues long. CDR3 sequence: CASSGISRHTQYF. The CDR3 nucleotides are TGTGCCAGCAGTGGCATTAGCCGACATACGCAGTATTTT.

This chain uses TRBV29-1 with TRBJ1-2; TRBD1 matches at 8 bases. With V trimmed by 5 bases and J by 1 base, 3 bases remained unmatched. Germline V lookup: CDR1 SQVTM, CDR2 ANQGSEA. The CDR3 is made up of 13 amino acids. The CDR3 here is CSVTGQGNYGYTF. In nucleotides, the CDR3 is TGCAGCGTTACTGGACAGGGTAACTATGGCTACACCTTC. The variable domain in full, with the rest retrieved from reference TRBV29-1 and TRBJ1-2, is SAVISQKPSRDICQRGTSLTIQCQVDSQVTMMFWYRQQPGQSLTLIATANQGSEATYESGFVIDKFPISRPNLTFSTLTVSNMSPEDSSIYLCSVTGQGNYGYTFGSGTRLTVV.

The chain carries TRBV14 and TRBJ2-1; 9 positions match TRBD2. The CDR3 length is 15 residues. Germline CDR1 reads SGHDN; CDR2 reads FVKESK. After removal of 0 bases from V and 9 bases from J, the junction contained 6 bases not matched to a gene. Here the CDR3 reads CASSQDSGTSREQFF. The CDR3 DNA follows: TGTGCCAGCAGCCAAGACTCCGGGACTAGCCGTGAGCAGTTCTTC. Drawing the rest from reference TRBV14 and TRBJ2-1, the complete variable domain is EAGVTQFPSHSVIEKGQTVTLRCDPISGHDNLYWYRRVMGKEIKFLLHFVKESKQDESGMPNNRFLAERTGGTYSTLKVQPAELEDSGVYFCASSQDSGTSREQFFGPGTRLTVL.

This clone has a handful of counts. V and J are TRBV4-3 and TRBJ2-5; TRBD2 is a possible D gene (6 bases). This CDR3 comprises 15 residues. Germline values: CDR1 LGHNA, CDR2 YSLEER. V dropped 0 bases and J dropped 0 bases, with 8 bases sitting between them. The CDR3 spells CASSQERDNQETQYF. CDR3 bases: TGCGCCAGCAGCCAAGAGCGGGATAACCAAGAGACCCAGTACTTC.